The table lists the clone carrying this T cell receptor (beta chain) with many counts. As yet, its antigen is unknown. This sample stems from a study of T cells in Graves' hyperthyroidism and ophthalmopathy. Overall study context: Staff took peripheral blood when the initial diagnosis was made, before any treatment began.

It was RNA transcripts that yielded the amplified TCR beta CDR3 regions. HTBI primers were employed in a first-round RT-PCR of the TCR CDR3. TCRdb re-analysed the multiplex PCR reads in MiXCR, keeping a single row per CDR3 protein. The data show 360,000 or so distinct CDR3 sequences, roughly 18% seen once. Researchers barred patients who had uncontrolled infection, other autoimmune disease, pregnancy or lactation. Germline V gene sequence: CDR1 MDHEN, CDR2 SYDVKM. The CDR3 spans 16 residues. V lost 4 bases, J lost 7 bases, and 20 bases lay in between. Points from the study as a whole: The majority of expanded thyroid clonotypes above 0.001 also appeared in blood. A 13 V-J model separated ophthalmopathy from stable hyperthyroidism.

The receptor was isolated from a woman aged 40 to 55 with Graves' ophthalmopathy. Sequencing input: blood. V and J are TRBV28 and TRBJ1-5; weak D call: TRBD1 (5 bases). The CDR3 is CASSSPTGTFNQPQHF. CDR3 DNA sequence: TGTGCCAGCAGTTCACCCACCGGGACGTTTAACCAGCCCCAGCATTTT. Complete variable domain (other parts from reference TRBV28 and TRBJ1-5): DVKVTQSSRYLVKRTGEKVFLECVQDMDHENMFWYRQDPGLGLRLIYFSYDVKMKEKGDIPEGYSVSREKKERFSLILESASTNQTSMYLCASSSPTGTFNQPQHFGDGTRLSIL.